The 32 T cell receptor beta chains below were found in one sample sequenced in a study of PD-L1 blockade in urothelial cancer. Documented time point: peripheral blood 6 weeks after treatment start. Sequenced by immunoSEQ multiplex PCR; TCRdb stores in-frame clones only, minus some. The sample has 41,000 or so clones; 85% are singletons. The sample in question was PBMCs, obtained around atezolizumab (anti-PD-L1) treatment. These receptor sequences come from a man aged 65 to 85 with urothelial cancer.

V gene TRBV6-7 combines with J gene TRBJ1-1; D is perhaps TRBD1 (6 bases). TRBV6-7 is annotated as an ORF whose role is uncertain. The CDR3 is made up of 14 amino acids. V lost 8 bases and J lost 5, with 18 bases in between. The CDR3 loop reads CASPPGGRETEAFF. The CDR3 DNA reads TGTGCCAGCCCCCCGGGGGGGCGTGAGACTGAAGCTTTCTTT.

This chain uses TRBV6-6 with TRBJ1-1; D possibly corresponds to TRBD1 (6 bases). The ends were cut back, 5 bases at V and 4 bases at J, with 14 bases in the middle. The CDR3 runs 14 residues. CDR1 is MNHNY and CDR2 is SVGAGI in the germline V gene (reference sequence). Written as DNA, the CDR3 is TGTGCCAGCAGTACCCAGGGGATGAGCACTGAAGCTTTCTTT. It translates to CASSTQGMSTEAFF.

This sequence joins TRBV6-6 and TRBJ2-2, with 11 bases that match TRBD1. After removal of 9 bases from V and 7 bases from J, the junction contained 4 bases not matched to a gene. Germline V gene sequence: CDR1 MNHNY, CDR2 SVGAGI (reference sequence). The length of the CDR3 is 13 residues. The CDR3 region is CASRTGGVGELFF. In nucleotides, the CDR3 is TGTGCCAGTCGGACAGGGGGCGTCGGGGAGCTGTTTTTT.

This clone was picked up a small number of times. The chain combines TRBV4-2 with TRBJ2-7; no clear D gene. CDR1 is LGHNA and CDR2 is YNFKEQ in the germline V gene. V was shortened by 1 base and J by 0 bases, with 16 bases between the two germline ends. CDR3 size: 17 residues. DNA for the CDR3: TGTGCCAGCAGCCAAGCCCTGACCCTACAGAGCTCCTACGAGCAGTACTTC. Protein product: CASSQALTLQSSYEQYF.

The J gene is TRBJ2-3, the V gene TRBV5-6; D ambiguous. The CDR3 loop spans 13 amino acids. The germline gives CDR1 SGHDT, CDR2 YYEEEE. The ends were cut back, 0 bases at V and 5 bases at J, with 7 bases in the middle. The DNA for the CDR3 is TGTGCCAGCAGCTTGGGGGCAGGAGATACGCAGTATTTT. Translating it yields CASSLGAGDTQYF.

This chain joins TRBV14 and TRBJ2-1; D might be TRBD1 (5 bases). Germline V gives CDR1 SGHDN, CDR2 FVKESK. The CDR3 runs 15 residues. Trimming cost V 0 bases and J 7 bases, with 13 bases left between them. CDR3 in DNA: TGTGCCAGCAGCCAAGAAGCAGGGAACTCTAATGAGCAGTTCTTC. It encodes CASSQEAGNSNEQFF. The variable domain in full, completed from reference TRBV14 and TRBJ2-1, reads EAGVTQFPSHSVIEKGQTVTLRCDPISGHDNLYWYRRVMGKEIKFLLHFVKESKQDESGMPNNRFLAERTGGTYSTLKVQPAELEDSGVYFCASSQEAGNSNEQFFGPGTRLTVL.

Only a few counts were recorded for this clone. The rearrangement joins TRBV18 to TRBJ1-1; perhaps TRBD1 as D (5 bases). The CDR3 contains 13 residues. Deletions cut 5 bases from V and 2 bases from J, with 9 bases between. In germline, CDR1 is KGHSH, CDR2 LQKENI. CDR3 sequence reads: CASSDSHNTEAFF. CDR3 nucleotide sequence: TGTGCCAGCTCAGACAGCCATAACACTGAAGCTTTCTTT.

This chain uses TRBV5-4 with TRBJ2-7, with TRBD1 matching 9 bases. V lost 3 bases, J lost 1 base, and 5 bases stayed unmatched. This CDR3 contains 15 residues. Per the germline V gene, CDR1 is SGHNT and CDR2 is YYREEE (reference sequence). In nucleotides, the CDR3 is TGTGCCAGCAGCTCCCGGGACAGGGCGTCCTACGAGCAGTACTTC. Its translation: CASSSRDRASYEQYF.

V and J are TRBV5-6 and TRBJ2-7; the D is unclear. Trimming pared 2 bases from V and 0 bases from J, leaving 6 bases between. CDR1 and CDR2 (germline): SGHDT, YYEEEE. The CDR3 runs 13 residues. The CDR3 sequence: CASSFVNSYEQYF. CDR3 in DNA: TGTGCCAGCAGCTTTGTAAACTCCTACGAGCAGTACTTC.

V is TRBV18 and J is TRBJ2-3, with 12 positions matching TRBD2. In germline, CDR1 is KGHSH, CDR2 LQKENI. J was trimmed by 4 bases and V by 5 bases; bases with no gene match: 7. The CDR3 sequence is 16 residues long. CDR3: CASSSRLAGESDTQYF. The CDR3 DNA is TGTGCCAGCTCATCCCGACTAGCGGGAGAGTCAGATACGCAGTATTTT.

The chain combines TRBV5-1 with TRBJ2-7; 11 bases are a match to TRBD1. The CDR3 has 14 residues. CDR1 is SGHRS, CDR2 YFSETQ, per germline. Trimming at V came to 4 bases and at J to 4 bases, leaving 4 bases not matched to a gene. CDR3 protein: CASSGTGGQYEQYF. DNA for the CDR3: TGCGCCAGCAGCGGGACAGGGGGACAGTACGAGCAGTACTTC.

The chain links TRBV30 to TRBJ1-1; TRBD1 matches 9 bases. From germline, CDR1 is GTSNPN and CDR2 SVGIG (reference sequence). The CDR3 runs to 12 residues. V gave up 5 bases and J gave up 4 bases; unmatched junction bases: 2. In nucleotides, the CDR3 is TGTGCCTGGGGACAGGGGAGCACTGAAGCTTTCTTT. Protein sequence: CAWGQGSTEAFF. Complete variable domain (other parts from reference TRBV30 and TRBJ1-1): SQTIHQWPATLVQPVGSPLSLECTVEGTSNPNLYWYRQAAGRGLQLLFYSVGIGQISSEVPQNLSASRPQDRQFILSSKKLLLSDSGFYLCAWGQGSTEAFFGQGTRLTVV.

This chain joins TRBV2 and TRBJ2-3; D is perhaps TRBD2 (8 bases). The CDR3 loop spans 15 amino acids. Germline V lookup: CDR1 SNHLY, CDR2 FYNNEI. Trimming removed 6 bases at V and 2 bases at J, with 15 bases between. The CDR3 bases are TGTGCCAGCAGCGGGGGGGGACAGTCCACAGATACGCAGTATTTT. It is translated as CASSGGGQSTDTQYF.

The V and J genes are TRBV6-1 and TRBJ1-1; 7 bases line up with TRBD1. V lost 8 bases and J lost 1; bases outside the gene matches: 7. This CDR3 has 14 amino acids. Germline CDR1 is MNHNS and CDR2 is SASEGT. The DNA for the CDR3 is TGTGCCAGCTCATACGGGACAGCGAACACTGAAGCTTTCTTT. Its protein product is CASSYGTANTEAFF.

This clone appeared a single time. V usage is TRBV6-6 and J usage is TRBJ2-5; 9 bases match TRBD2. V was clipped by 5 bases and J by 3 bases; unmatched bases: 1. This CDR3 region has 13 residues. CDR1 and CDR2 from the germline V gene are MNHNY and SVGAGI (reference sequence). The CDR3 here is CASSRTSEETQYF. CDR3 coding DNA: TGTGCCAGCAGTCGGACTAGCGAAGAGACCCAGTACTTC.

This chain uses TRBV29-1 with TRBJ2-6; D is possibly TRBD2 (5 bases). Germline values: CDR1 SQVTM, CDR2 ANQGSEA. The V end lost 2 bases, the J end lost 3 bases, and 8 bases lay between the germline ends. The CDR3 runs 14 residues. This CDR3 reads CSVESGNGANVLTF. DNA for the CDR3: TGCAGCGTTGAATCGGGGAATGGGGCCAACGTCCTGACTTTC.

Here the CDR3 DNA reads TGTGCCAGCTCACCAAGGGTCGGGGACACCGGGGAGCTGTTTTTT. This gives the protein CASSPRVGDTGELFF. The chain recombines TRBV18 with TRBJ2-2; tentatively, D is TRBD2 (5 bases). CDR3 size: 15 residues. V was trimmed by 2 bases and J by 3 bases, leaving 10 bases between them. CDR1 is KGHSH and CDR2 is LQKENI in the germline V gene.

The V call is TRBV7-9, the J call TRBJ2-6, with D perhaps TRBD1 (6 bases). V lost 7 bases to trimming and J lost 2 bases, with 15 bases between them. Germline V gene data show CDR1 as SEHNR and CDR2 as FQNEAQ (reference sequence). The CDR3 extends over 16 amino acids. CDR3 residues: CASNWGRVTGANVLTF. CDR3 nucleotides: TGTGCCAGCAACTGGGGGCGGGTAACTGGGGCCAACGTCCTGACTTTC.

This clone was seen only once. This chain connects TRBV30 to TRBJ2-3, with a weak D call TRBD2 (7 bases). Between the trimmed V and J ends, which lost 1 base and 5 bases, there was a span of 16 bases. Germline V gives CDR1 GTSNPN, CDR2 SVGIG (reference sequence). The length of the CDR3 is 15 residues. The DNA for the CDR3 is TGTGCCTGGAGTGGTGGGGGCTCGGGAGGAGATACGCAGTATTTT. This translates into CAWSGGGSGGDTQYF.

CDR3 protein: CASSKGGRGPSGANVLTF. CDR3 nucleotide sequence: TGTGCCAGCAGCAAAGGGGGGAGGGGCCCCTCTGGGGCCAACGTCCTGACTTTC. The chain joins TRBV21-1 to TRBJ2-6; whether TRBD2, the table's D call, matches the DNA was not checked. TRBV21-1 is deemed a pseudogene. The CDR3 consists of 18 residues.

This clone has just a few counts. The chain uses TRBV10-3 and TRBJ1-4, with 8 nucleotides matching TRBD1. Germline-derived CDR1 and CDR2 are ENHRY and SYGVKD. With V trimmed by 4 bases and J by 0 bases, 4 bases remained unmatched. This CDR3 region has 16 residues. CDR3 sequence reads: CAISGDRSATNEKLFF. The CDR3 coding sequence is TGTGCCATCAGTGGGGACAGGTCAGCAACTAATGAAAAACTGTTTTTT.

The gene calls are TRBV2 and TRBJ1-5, with D unresolved. The CDR3 spans 13 residues. V was clipped by 4 bases and J by 3 bases, with 7 bases between them. Germline CDR1 reads SNHLY; CDR2 reads FYNNEI. The CDR3 sequence is CASSGEFNQPQHF. Here the CDR3 DNA reads TGTGCCAGCAGTGGGGAGTTCAATCAGCCCCAGCATTTT. The variable domain in full, completed from reference TRBV2 and TRBJ1-5, reads EPEVTQTPSHQVTQMGQEVILRCVPISNHLYFYWYRQILGQKVEFLVSFYNNEISEKSEIFDDQFSVERPDGSNFTLKIRSTKLEDSAMYFCASSGEFNQPQHFGDGTRLSIL.

The gene calls are TRBV11-2 and TRBJ2-7, with TRBD2 matching over 9 bases. CDR3 length: 17 amino acids. Germline V lookup: CDR1 SGHAT, CDR2 FQNNGV. J lost 2 bases, V lost 1 base, and 9 bases had no gene match. The CDR3, as DNA: TGTGCCAGCAGCTTAGGCCCCCGCTCTAGCGGGACCTACGAGCAGTACTTC. This translates into CASSLGPRSSGTYEQYF.

The rearrangement joins TRBV5-5 to TRBJ2-7, with 9 bases aligning to TRBD2. CDR1 is SGHKS, CDR2 YYEKEE, per germline (reference sequence). The CDR3 sequence is 16 residues long. J was trimmed by 2 bases and V by 2 bases; bases with no gene match: 8. The CDR3 region is CASSFFSLAGTYEQYF. The CDR3 DNA sequence: TGTGCCAGCAGCTTCTTCTCGCTAGCGGGAACCTACGAGCAGTACTTC.

The chain carries TRBV11-2 and TRBJ2-5; 12 positions match TRBD2. Germline-derived CDR1 and CDR2 are SGHAT and FQNNGV. This CDR3 is 14 amino acids long. J gave up 4 bases and V 8 bases, and 5 bases lay outside the gene matches. CDR3 residues: CASGTSGRRETQYF. The CDR3 coding sequence is TGTGCCAGCGGAACTAGCGGGAGGAGAGAGACCCAGTACTTC.

The rearrangement joins TRBV6-6 to TRBJ2-1; 8 bases are shared with TRBD2. Germline V gene lookup returns CDR1 MNHNY and CDR2 SVGAGI (reference sequence). V was pared by 4 bases and J by 4 bases, with 9 bases of the junction left unmatched. The CDR3 runs to 16 residues. CDR3 sequence reads: CASSWTSTRRYNEQFF. The CDR3 DNA reads TGTGCCAGCAGTTGGACTAGCACCCGGCGGTACAATGAGCAGTTCTTC.

The chain combines TRBV15 with TRBJ1-4; 7 bases agree with TRBD1. CDR3 length: 15 amino acids. From germline, CDR1 is LNHNV and CDR2 YYDKDF (reference sequence). Losses at the gene ends were 3 bases for V and 6 bases for J; bases not matched to a gene: 7. In nucleotides, the CDR3 is TGTGCCACCAGCAGGACCGGGGACAGAGATGAAAAACTGTTTTTT. Its translation is CATSRTGDRDEKLFF.

The gene calls are TRBV20-1 and TRBJ2-7; no clear D gene. This CDR3 comprises 11 residues. V lost 2 bases to trimming and J lost 5 bases, with 7 bases between them. CDR1 and CDR2 (germline): DFQATT, SNEGSKA (reference sequence). CDR3 DNA: TGCAGTGCTAGATATCTTAACGAGCAGTACTTC. Its translation is CSARYLNEQYF.

The CDR3 is CASSGGLAVDNEQFF. The CDR3 DNA follows: TGTGCCAGCAGTGGGGGACTAGCGGTAGACAATGAGCAGTTCTTC. The chain links TRBV25-1 to TRBJ2-1, with TRBD2 matching 11 bases. Germline CDR1 MGHDK, CDR2 SYGVNS. The CDR3 sequence is 15 residues long. The V gene end was trimmed by 4 bases and the J gene end by 5 bases; junction bases not matched to a gene: 4. Full variable domain (missing parts from reference TRBV25-1 and TRBJ2-1): EADIYQTPRYLVIGTGKKITLECSQTMGHDKMYWYQQDPGMELHLIHYSYGVNSTEKGDLSSESTVSRIRTEHFPLTLESARPSHTSQYLCASSGGLAVDNEQFFGPGTRLTVL.

The chain carries TRBV5-4 and TRBJ2-7; D possibly corresponds to TRBD2 (6 bases). The V gene's germline CDR1 is SGHNT and CDR2 YYREEE (reference sequence). V was cut by 2 bases and J by 3 bases, with 9 bases left in between. The CDR3 runs to 13 residues. For the CDR3, the DNA is TGTGCCAGCAGCTTCGGCGGGGTCTACGAGCAGTACTTC. It codes for CASSFGGVYEQYF.

This clone was observed once. The chain is built from TRBV2 and TRBJ2-5; D perhaps matches TRBD2 (6 bases). Per germline, CDR1 SNHLY and CDR2 FYNNEI. V was cut by 7 bases and J by 2 bases, with 14 bases left in between. CDR3 size: 14 residues. DNA of the CDR3: TGTGCCAGCACCTGGACTAAGGGTCAAGAGACCCAGTACTTC. It codes for CASTWTKGQETQYF.

This chain links TRBV5-1 with TRBJ2-7, with 9 nucleotides matching TRBD1. V lost 2 bases and J lost 6; bases outside the gene matches: 6. This CDR3 contains 14 residues. Looked up from germline, CDR1 is SGHRS and CDR2 is YFSETQ. The CDR3 DNA reads as TGCGCCAGCAGCTTAGGACAGGGGTGGGGCGAGCAGTACTTC. It specifies CASSLGQGWGEQYF.